The T cell receptor (beta chain) under discussion was sequenced for a study of long-term antiretroviral therapy in people with HIV. Trimming took off 7 bases at V and 8 bases at J, with 17 bases between the two ends. The CDR3 sequence is 13 residues long. CDR1 and CDR2 (germline): SNHLY, FYNNEI. Running of the v3.0 immunoSEQ assay took place at survey level. The repertoire was sequenced with immunoSEQ multiplex PCR; TCRdb's copy has only in-frame clones and lacks some. Of about 20,000 clones listed, 75% to 95% are singletons. This chain connects TRBV2 to TRBJ1-2, with unresolved D. The receptor comes from a woman in her twenties or thirties with HIV. The sample consisted of unsorted PBMCs, taken 4.2 to 4.5 years before starting antiretroviral therapy. The CDR3 is CASIRVTQGGYTF. In nucleotides, the CDR3 is TGTGCCAGCATCCGGGTTACCCAAGGCGGCTACACCTTC.